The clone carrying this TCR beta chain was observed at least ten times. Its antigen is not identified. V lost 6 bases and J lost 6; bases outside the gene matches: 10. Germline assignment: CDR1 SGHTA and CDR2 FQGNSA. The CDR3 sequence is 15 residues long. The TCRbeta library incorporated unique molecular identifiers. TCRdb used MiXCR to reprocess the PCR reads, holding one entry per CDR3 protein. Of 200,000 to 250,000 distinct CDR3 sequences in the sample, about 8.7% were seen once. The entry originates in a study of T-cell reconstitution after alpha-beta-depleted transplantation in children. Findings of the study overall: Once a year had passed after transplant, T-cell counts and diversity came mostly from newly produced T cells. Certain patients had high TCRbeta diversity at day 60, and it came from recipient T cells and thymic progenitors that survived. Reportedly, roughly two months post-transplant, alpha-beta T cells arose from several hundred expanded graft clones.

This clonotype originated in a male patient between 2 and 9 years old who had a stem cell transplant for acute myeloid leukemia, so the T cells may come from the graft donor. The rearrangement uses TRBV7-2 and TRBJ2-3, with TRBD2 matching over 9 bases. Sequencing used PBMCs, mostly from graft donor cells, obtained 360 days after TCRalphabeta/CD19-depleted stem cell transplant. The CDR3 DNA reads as TGTGCCAGCAGACGCGGGAGGGCGCTGGTGGATACGCAGTATTTT. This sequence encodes CASRRGRALVDTQYF.